The T cell receptor (beta chain) under discussion was sequenced for a study of early T cells in non-severe SARS-CoV-2 infection. Study-level background: The sequenced material was bulk RNA from unsorted whole blood, and its chains were unpaired. Study results and limitations: Reliance on VDJdb matching favored anti-spike CD8 responses; private and CD4 specificities were missed.

The library protocol tagged individual cDNA molecules with unique molecular identifiers. TCRdb itself ran the 5' RACE reads through MiXCR, one entry per CDR3 protein. This repertoire shows 42,000 or so distinct CDR3 sequences, roughly 12% found once; its top ten account for 20% to 25%. This CDR3 has 13 residues. Trimming stripped 8 bases from V and 2 bases from J, with 12 bases between. Germline-derived CDR1 and CDR2 are MGHDK and SYGVNS. With regard to this clonotype: Antigen specificity is unknown.

The sample comprised whole blood. V gene TRBV25-1 combines with J gene TRBJ1-1; tentative D call: TRBD1 (5 bases). The sequence came from an adult who was a healthcare worker with PCR-confirmed SARS-CoV-2 infection or an uninfected control (not recorded which). DNA for the CDR3: TGTGCCAGCTTGGGGCAGGGCAACACTGAAGCTTTCTTT. Its translation is CASLGQGNTEAFF.